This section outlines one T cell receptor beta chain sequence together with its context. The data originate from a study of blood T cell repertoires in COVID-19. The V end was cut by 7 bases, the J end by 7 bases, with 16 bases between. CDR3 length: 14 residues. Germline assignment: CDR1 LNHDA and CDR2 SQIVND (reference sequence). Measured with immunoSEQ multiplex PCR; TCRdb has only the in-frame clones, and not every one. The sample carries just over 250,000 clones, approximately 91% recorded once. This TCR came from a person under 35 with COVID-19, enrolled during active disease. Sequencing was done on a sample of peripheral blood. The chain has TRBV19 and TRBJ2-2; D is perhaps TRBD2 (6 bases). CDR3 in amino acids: CASKIRESVGELFF. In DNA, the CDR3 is TGTGCCAGTAAGATCCGGGAGTCGGTCGGGGAGCTGTTTTTT.